A selection of T cell receptor beta chains follows, all from one sample in a study of shared clonotypes between healthy human individuals. Clones were sequenced by immunoSEQ multiplex PCR, and TCRdb holds only the in-frame ones, with some missing. The table records about 2.1 million clones, 93% of them present only once. The material sequenced was naive CD8+ T cells from PBMCs. The receptors were sampled from a man between 18 and 35 years old in good health. Some clones in this sample may be carry-over from other donors' samples. Each CDR3 is given with its conserved first and last residue. Fields, in order: J gene, V gene, CDR3 length, D gene, clone size, CDR3 DNA, CDR3 protein. The D gene is left open where the match is weak. Only some rows state a clone size, as once, few, many or a class for expanded clones.

J gene: TRBJ1-1; V gene: TRBV27; CDR3 length: 13; D gene: -; clone size: -; CDR3 DNA: TGTGCCAGCAGTTTTGGGTCTGTCACTGAAGCTTTCTTT; CDR3 protein: CASSFGSVTEAFF
J gene: TRBJ2-7; V gene: TRBV18; CDR3 length: 17; D gene: -; clone size: -; CDR3 DNA: TGTGCCAGCTCACCTTCCCCGGCCGTCGTGGCCCCCTACGAGCAGTACTTC; CDR3 protein: CASSPSPAVVAPYEQYF
J gene: TRBJ2-5; V gene: TRBV27; CDR3 length: 13; D gene: -; clone size: -; CDR3 DNA: TGTGCCAGCAGTTTTACCCTCGGGGAGACCCAGTACTTC; CDR3 protein: CASSFTLGETQYF
J gene: TRBJ2-5; V gene: TRBV28; CDR3 length: 14; D gene: TRBD1; clone size: -; CDR3 DNA: TGTGCCAGCAGCCGGGACAGAATCGAAGAGACCCAGTACTTC; CDR3 protein: CASSRDRIEETQYF
J gene: TRBJ2-1; V gene: TRBV11-2; CDR3 length: 15; D gene: -; clone size: -; CDR3 DNA: TGTGCCAGCAGCTTAGAAGCGGACCCCTACAATGAGCAGTTCTTC; CDR3 protein: CASSLEADPYNEQFF
J gene: TRBJ2-2; V gene: TRBV30; CDR3 length: 18; D gene: TRBD2; clone size: -; CDR3 DNA: TGTGCCTGGAGCGACGACTCGATGGGACTAGCGAACACCGGGGAGCTGTTTTTT; CDR3 protein: CAWSDDSMGLANTGELFF
J gene: TRBJ1-2; V gene: TRBV29-1; CDR3 length: 11; D gene: -; clone size: -; CDR3 DNA: TGCAGCGTTGAAGACGAACGGCCCCACACCTTC; CDR3 protein: CSVEDERPHTF
J gene: TRBJ1-3; V gene: TRBV29-1; CDR3 length: 16; D gene: TRBD1; clone size: -; CDR3 DNA: TGCAGCGCTGGACAGGGGCCAAAACTCTCTGGAAACACCATATATTTT; CDR3 protein: CSAGQGPKLSGNTIYF
J gene: TRBJ2-1; V gene: TRBV9; CDR3 length: 16; D gene: TRBD2; clone size: -; CDR3 DNA: TGTGCCAGCAGCGCCCCACGGACTAGCGGGAGCGCTGAGCAGTTCTTC; CDR3 protein: CASSAPRTSGSAEQFF
J gene: TRBJ2-2; V gene: TRBV27; CDR3 length: 15; D gene: -; clone size: -; CDR3 DNA: TGTGCCAGCAGTTTGACAGGCACGAACACCGGGGAGCTGTTTTTT; CDR3 protein: CASSLTGTNTGELFF
J gene: TRBJ2-7; V gene: TRBV14; CDR3 length: 15; D gene: -; clone size: -; CDR3 DNA: TGTGCCAGCAGCCCACTGGACTCCAGCTCCTACGAGCAGTACTTC; CDR3 protein: CASSPLDSSSYEQYF
J gene: TRBJ1-1; V gene: TRBV5-4; CDR3 length: 18; D gene: TRBD1; clone size: -; CDR3 DNA: TGTGCCAGCAGCAGGGACAGGCGAGAAGAGAGGGGGGGCACTGAAGCTTTCTTT; CDR3 protein: CASSRDRREERGGTEAFF
J gene: TRBJ1-5; V gene: TRBV19; CDR3 length: 13; D gene: -; clone size: -; CDR3 DNA: TGTGCCAGTAGTATAGTTCGGCAGGCTGACCAGCATTTT; CDR3 protein: CASSIVRQADQHF
J gene: TRBJ2-5; V gene: TRBV5-1; CDR3 length: 14; D gene: TRBD1; clone size: -; CDR3 DNA: TGCGCCAGCAGCCCCCCGGACAGGGAAGAGACCCAGTACTTC; CDR3 protein: CASSPPDREETQYF
J gene: TRBJ2-1; V gene: TRBV15; CDR3 length: 15; D gene: TRBD1; clone size: few; CDR3 DNA: TGTGCCACCAGCAGAGACAGGGGGTACTACAATGAGCAGTTCTTC; CDR3 protein: CATSRDRGYYNEQFF
J gene: TRBJ1-1; V gene: TRBV27; CDR3 length: 14; D gene: -; clone size: -; CDR3 DNA: TGTGCCAGCAGTTATGGGACACAGAACACTGAAGCTTTCTTT; CDR3 protein: CASSYGTQNTEAFF
J gene: TRBJ1-1; V gene: TRBV2; CDR3 length: 15; D gene: TRBD1; clone size: -; CDR3 DNA: TGTGCCAGCAGTGAAGCGGGACAGGGGAACACTGAAGCTTTCTTT; CDR3 protein: CASSEAGQGNTEAFF
J gene: TRBJ2-7; V gene: TRBV27; CDR3 length: 13; D gene: -; clone size: -; CDR3 DNA: TGTGCCAGCGTGGGACGGAATTGGGAGGAGCAGTACTTC; CDR3 protein: CASVGRNWEEQYF
J gene: TRBJ2-3; V gene: TRBV11-2; CDR3 length: 15; D gene: -; clone size: -; CDR3 DNA: TGTGCCAGCAGCTTAGCGGCTAGAACCACAGATACGCAGTATTTT; CDR3 protein: CASSLAARTTDTQYF
J gene: TRBJ2-7; V gene: TRBV11-2; CDR3 length: 13; D gene: -; clone size: -; CDR3 DNA: TGTGCCAGCAGCCCTTGGGACGAATACGAGCAGTACTTC; CDR3 protein: CASSPWDEYEQYF
J gene: TRBJ2-1; V gene: TRBV29-1; CDR3 length: 15; D gene: -; clone size: once; CDR3 DNA: TGCAGCGTTGAATGGCGGCTGAACTTCTACAATGAGCAGTTCTTC; CDR3 protein: CSVEWRLNFYNEQFF
J gene: TRBJ2-1; V gene: TRBV4-2; CDR3 length: 13; D gene: -; clone size: -; CDR3 DNA: TGTGCCAGCAGCCACCTTATTGGGAATGAGCAGTTCTTC; CDR3 protein: CASSHLIGNEQFF
J gene: TRBJ1-1; V gene: TRBV6-5; CDR3 length: 15; D gene: TRBD1; clone size: -; CDR3 DNA: TGTGCCAGCAGCTCTCCACAGGGGAAGAACACTGAAGCTTTCTTT; CDR3 protein: CASSSPQGKNTEAFF
J gene: TRBJ2-7; V gene: TRBV7-9; CDR3 length: 15; D gene: TRBD2; clone size: -; CDR3 DNA: TGTGCCAGCAGGCCGTGGACTAGCGGTAACCACGAGCAGTACTTC; CDR3 protein: CASRPWTSGNHEQYF
J gene: TRBJ1-5; V gene: TRBV7-8; CDR3 length: 15; D gene: TRBD1; clone size: -; CDR3 DNA: TGTGCCAGCAGCTCGACAGGGATGAGCAATCAGCCCCAGCATTTT; CDR3 protein: CASSSTGMSNQPQHF
J gene: TRBJ2-1; V gene: TRBV30; CDR3 length: 15; D gene: TRBD1; clone size: once; CDR3 DNA: TGTGCCTGGAGCCAGGGGGCTTGGGGGGTCAATGAGCAGTTCTTC; CDR3 protein: CAWSQGAWGVNEQFF
J gene: TRBJ2-7; V gene: TRBV4-3; CDR3 length: 15; D gene: TRBD2; clone size: -; CDR3 DNA: TGCGCCAGCAGCCAAGCCCTAGCGGTTAACTACGAGCAGTACTTC; CDR3 protein: CASSQALAVNYEQYF
J gene: TRBJ1-4; V gene: TRBV5-5; CDR3 length: 15; D gene: -; clone size: -; CDR3 DNA: TGTGCCACCGAAGAAGACAGTTCGGATAATGAAAAACTGTTTTTT; CDR3 protein: CATEEDSSDNEKLFF
J gene: TRBJ1-1; V gene: TRBV11-1; CDR3 length: 15; D gene: -; clone size: -; CDR3 DNA: TGTGCCAGCAGCTTACCCCGAGGGAATGGGGCTGAAGCTTTCTTT; CDR3 protein: CASSLPRGNGAEAFF
J gene: TRBJ2-7; V gene: TRBV28; CDR3 length: 14; D gene: -; clone size: -; CDR3 DNA: TGTGCCAGCAGTTTTGGGGGACTCACCTACGAGCAGTACTTC; CDR3 protein: CASSFGGLTYEQYF
J gene: TRBJ2-7; V gene: TRBV10-3; CDR3 length: 11; D gene: -; clone size: once; CDR3 DNA: TGTGCCATCAGTGGCCCCGCCGAGCAGTACTTC; CDR3 protein: CAISGPAEQYF
J gene: TRBJ2-7; V gene: TRBV6-1; CDR3 length: 12; D gene: TRBD1; clone size: -; CDR3 DNA: TGTGCCACCGAGACAGGGTACCACGAGCAGTACTTC; CDR3 protein: CATETGYHEQYF
J gene: TRBJ2-5; V gene: TRBV4-1; CDR3 length: 18; D gene: -; clone size: -; CDR3 DNA: TGCGCCAGCAGCCAAGATTTGCCGCCCAACAGGGACCAAGAGACCCAGTACTTC; CDR3 protein: CASSQDLPPNRDQETQYF
J gene: TRBJ2-7; V gene: TRBV28; CDR3 length: 14; D gene: -; clone size: -; CDR3 DNA: TGTGCCAGCGACCCCCAAGGGGGCTCCTACGAGCAGTACTTC; CDR3 protein: CASDPQGGSYEQYF
J gene: TRBJ2-7; V gene: TRBV19; CDR3 length: 15; D gene: TRBD1; clone size: -; CDR3 DNA: TGTGCCAGTAGTACTTCTTGGACAGGGATGAACGAGCAGTACTTC; CDR3 protein: CASSTSWTGMNEQYF
J gene: TRBJ1-2; V gene: TRBV29-1; CDR3 length: 12; D gene: -; clone size: -; CDR3 DNA: TGCAGTTCCCGAGGGGAGGATGCAAGCTACACCTTC; CDR3 protein: CSSRGEDASYTF
J gene: TRBJ2-1; V gene: TRBV27; CDR3 length: 16; D gene: TRBD2; clone size: -; CDR3 DNA: TGTGCCAGCAGTGTAATATTAACCCCCGGGGGGTACGAGCAGTTCTTC; CDR3 protein: CASSVILTPGGYEQFF
J gene: TRBJ2-7; V gene: TRBV11-3; CDR3 length: 15; D gene: TRBD2; clone size: -; CDR3 DNA: TGTGCCAGCAGCGAGGGGGCTAGCGGGAGCTACGAGCAGTACTTC; CDR3 protein: CASSEGASGSYEQYF
J gene: TRBJ1-2; V gene: TRBV6-5; CDR3 length: 15; D gene: -; clone size: -; CDR3 DNA: TGTGCCAGCAGCCCCACTTTGACAGCTAAATATGGCTACACCTTC; CDR3 protein: CASSPTLTAKYGYTF